This T cell receptor (beta chain) was identified in a study of T cells in women clearing cervical HPV infection. Overall study results and limits: Combining TCR richness with V gene abundances gave roughly 0.88 AUC. It is unknown whether associations predate infection; no effector/memory or HPV-specific sorting.

Between the trimmed V and J ends, which lost 3 bases and 3 bases, there was a span of 12 bases. Per the germline V gene, CDR1 is LNHDA and CDR2 is SQIVND (reference sequence). The CDR3 covers 14 residues. Genomic DNA, averaging roughly 1,200 ng per sample, yielded TCR beta CDR3 via immunoSEQ. Using immunoSEQ multiplex PCR, the repertoire was profiled, and TCRdb retains in-frame clones only, with some absent. Recorded for this sample: tens of thousands of clones. Comment on this clone: Its cognate antigen is unknown. The CDR3 extends 3 residues past the end of the read, so its final part is completed from the germline J gene.

All participants had a single incident cervical HPV16 infection, and prevalent HPV16 infections were excluded. Specimen: blood buffy coat. The clonotype comes from a woman aged 18 to 75 with a cervical HPV16 infection that either progressed to CIN3+ or cleared (not recorded which). The V gene is TRBV19, the J gene TRBJ2-7; D may be TRBD1 (5 bases). The covered CDR3 bases are TGTGCCAGTAGTATTGGCCAGGGCTTCTACGAG. The encoded protein is CASSIGQGFYE. The complete CDR3 sequence is CASSIGQGFYEQYF.